Sequencing of this T cell receptor beta chain was carried out in a study of T-cell memory formation after mild COVID-19. On the study more broadly: Across donors, TCR clusters were largely donor specific.

This clonotype was seen only a few times. What it binds is not known. TCRdb re-called the 5' RACE reads with MiXCR, one entry per CDR3 protein. This table holds 400,000 to 500,000 distinct CDR3 sequences, roughly 20% found once. Study findings and constraints: While clones contracting from day 15 to 85 were balanced between CD4 and CD8, later expanders leaned CD4+. CD4+ contracting clones were found mainly in CM and EM, and CD8+ ones in EMRA.

This CDR3 is built from 15 residues. Germline CDR1 and CDR2: LGHDT and YNNKEL (reference sequence). Trimming removed 2 bases from V and 2 bases from J, with 12 bases in between. The chain uses TRBV3-1 and TRBJ1-1; D is uncertain. What was sequenced was PBMCs or a T cell subset sorted from them (not recorded which). The sequence was collected from an adult woman who had mild COVID-19 (a few samples of this study predate the infection). Cell type and time point are not known. CDR3: CASSQMAQKNTEAFF. DNA of the CDR3: TGTGCCAGCAGCCAAATGGCACAGAAAAACACTGAAGCTTTCTTT.